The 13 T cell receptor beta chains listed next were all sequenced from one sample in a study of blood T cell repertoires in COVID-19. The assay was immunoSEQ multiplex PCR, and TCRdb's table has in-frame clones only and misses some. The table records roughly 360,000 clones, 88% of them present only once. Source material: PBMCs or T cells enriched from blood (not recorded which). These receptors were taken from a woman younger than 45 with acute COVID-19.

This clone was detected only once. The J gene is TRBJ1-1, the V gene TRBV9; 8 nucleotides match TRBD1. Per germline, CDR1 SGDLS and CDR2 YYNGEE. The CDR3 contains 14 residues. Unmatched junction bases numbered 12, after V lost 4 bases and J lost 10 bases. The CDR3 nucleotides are TGTGCCAGCAGCCCCACAGGGGGTGAAGATGTAGCTTTCTTT. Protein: CASSPTGGEDVAFF.

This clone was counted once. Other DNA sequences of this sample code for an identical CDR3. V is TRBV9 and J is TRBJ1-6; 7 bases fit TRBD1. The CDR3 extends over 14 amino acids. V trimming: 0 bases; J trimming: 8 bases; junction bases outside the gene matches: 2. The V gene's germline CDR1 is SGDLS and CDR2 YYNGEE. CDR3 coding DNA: TGTGCCAGCAGCGTAGACAGGGGCGATTCACCCCTCCACTTT. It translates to CASSVDRGDSPLHF.

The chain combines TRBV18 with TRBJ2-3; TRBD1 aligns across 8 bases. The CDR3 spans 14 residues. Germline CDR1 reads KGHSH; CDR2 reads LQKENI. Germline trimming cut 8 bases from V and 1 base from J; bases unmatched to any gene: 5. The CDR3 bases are TGTGCCAGCCGACAGGGGTCCGGCACAGATACGCAGTATTTT. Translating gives CASRQGSGTDTQYF.

The CDR3 DNA is TGCGCCAGCAGCCCCGAGTTAGCAGGGACTAACTATGGCTACACCTTC. It translates to CASSPELAGTNYGYTF. The J gene is TRBJ1-2, the V gene TRBV5-1, with a possible D match to TRBD1 (5 bases). From germline, CDR1 is SGHRS and CDR2 YFSETQ. Between the trimmed V and J ends, which lost 4 bases and 0 bases, there was a span of 16 bases. The CDR3 loop spans 16 amino acids. The whole variable domain, filled in from reference TRBV5-1 and TRBJ1-2, reads KAGVTQTPRYLIKTRGQQVTLSCSPISGHRSVSWYQQTPGQGLQFLFEYFSETQRNKGNFPGRFSGRQFSNSRSEMNVSTLELGDSALYLCASSPELAGTNYGYTFGSGTRLTVV.

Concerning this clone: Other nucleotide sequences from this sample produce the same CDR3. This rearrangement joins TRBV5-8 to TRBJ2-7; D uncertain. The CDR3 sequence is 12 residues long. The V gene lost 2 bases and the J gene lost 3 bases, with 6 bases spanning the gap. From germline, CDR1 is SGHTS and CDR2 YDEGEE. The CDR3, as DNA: TGTGCCAGCAGCTTCTCCAGCTACGAGCAGTACTTC. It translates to CASSFSSYEQYF.

DNA for the CDR3: TGCGCCAGCAGCCAAGATCGAGGTGCCCCCTACGAGCAGTACTTC. Translated: CASSQDRGAPYEQYF. V and J are TRBV4-3 and TRBJ2-7; the D is unclear. CDR1 is LGHNA, CDR2 YSLEER, per germline. This CDR3 contains 15 residues. V gave up 0 bases and J gave up 2 bases, with 11 bases separating them.

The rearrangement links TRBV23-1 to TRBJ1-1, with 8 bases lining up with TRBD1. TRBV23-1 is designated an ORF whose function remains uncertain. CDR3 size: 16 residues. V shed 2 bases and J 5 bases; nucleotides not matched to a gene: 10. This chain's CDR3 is CASSQRKQGGDTEAFF. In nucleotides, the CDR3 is TGCGCCAGCAGTCAACGAAAACAGGGGGGCGATACTGAAGCTTTCTTT.

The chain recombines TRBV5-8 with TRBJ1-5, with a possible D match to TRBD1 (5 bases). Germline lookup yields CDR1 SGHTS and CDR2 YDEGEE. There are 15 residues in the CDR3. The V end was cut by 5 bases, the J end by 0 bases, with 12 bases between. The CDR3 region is CASSLSDSSNQPQHF. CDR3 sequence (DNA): TGTGCCAGCAGTTTGAGTGACAGTAGCAATCAGCCCCAGCATTTT.

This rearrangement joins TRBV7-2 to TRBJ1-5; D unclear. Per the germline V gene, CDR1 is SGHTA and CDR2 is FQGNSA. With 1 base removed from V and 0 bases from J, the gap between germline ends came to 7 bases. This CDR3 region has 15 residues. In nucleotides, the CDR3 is TGTGCCAGCAGCTTAGGAGAAAGTAGCAATCAGCCCCAGCATTTT. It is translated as CASSLGESSNQPQHF. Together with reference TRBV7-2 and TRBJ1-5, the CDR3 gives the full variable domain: GAGVSQSPSNKVTEKGKDVELRCDPISGHTALYWYRQSLGQGLEFLIYFQGNSAPDKSGLPSDRFSAERTGGSVSTLTIQRTQQEDSAVYLCASSLGESSNQPQHFGDGTRLSIL.

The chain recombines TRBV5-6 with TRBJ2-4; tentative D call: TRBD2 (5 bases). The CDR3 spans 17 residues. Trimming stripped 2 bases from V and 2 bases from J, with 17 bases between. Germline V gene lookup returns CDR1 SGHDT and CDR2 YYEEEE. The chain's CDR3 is CASSFQGRPGSKNIQYF. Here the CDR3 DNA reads TGTGCCAGCAGCTTCCAAGGCAGGCCGGGATCCAAAAACATTCAGTACTTC.

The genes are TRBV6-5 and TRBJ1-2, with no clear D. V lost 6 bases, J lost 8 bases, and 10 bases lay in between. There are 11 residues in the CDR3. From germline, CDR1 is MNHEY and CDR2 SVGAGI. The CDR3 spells CASRPWEGYTF. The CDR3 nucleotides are TGTGCCAGCAGGCCATGGGAGGGCTACACCTTC.

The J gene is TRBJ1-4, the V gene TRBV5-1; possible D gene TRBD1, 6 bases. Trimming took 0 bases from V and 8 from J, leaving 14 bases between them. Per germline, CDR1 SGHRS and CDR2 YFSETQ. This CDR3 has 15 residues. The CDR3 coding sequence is TGCGCCAGCAGCTTGGGGGCAGGGGTTGAGGAAAAACTGTTTTTT. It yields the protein CASSLGAGVEEKLFF.

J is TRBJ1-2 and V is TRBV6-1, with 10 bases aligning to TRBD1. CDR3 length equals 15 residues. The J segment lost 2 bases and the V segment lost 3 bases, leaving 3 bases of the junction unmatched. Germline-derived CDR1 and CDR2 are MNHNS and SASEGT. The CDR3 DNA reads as TGTGCCAGCAGTGAGCCGGGACAGGGGAACTATGGCTACACCTTC. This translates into CASSEPGQGNYGYTF.